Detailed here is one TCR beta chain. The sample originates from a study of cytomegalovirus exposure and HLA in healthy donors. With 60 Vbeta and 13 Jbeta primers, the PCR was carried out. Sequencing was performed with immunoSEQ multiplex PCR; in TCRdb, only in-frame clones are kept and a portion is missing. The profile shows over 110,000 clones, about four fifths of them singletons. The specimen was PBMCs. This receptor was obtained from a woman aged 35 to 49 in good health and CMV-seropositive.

Here the CDR3 reads CASSSLSGTSGGSNTGELFF. DNA for the CDR3: TGTGCCAGCAGTTCCCTCTCAGGGACTAGCGGAGGGTCGAACACCGGGGAGCTGTTTTTT. This sequence joins TRBV28 and TRBJ2-2, with 11 bases matching TRBD2. Germline V lookup: CDR1 MDHEN, CDR2 SYDVKM. This CDR3 comprises 20 residues. With V trimmed by 4 bases and J by 0 bases, 13 bases remained unmatched.